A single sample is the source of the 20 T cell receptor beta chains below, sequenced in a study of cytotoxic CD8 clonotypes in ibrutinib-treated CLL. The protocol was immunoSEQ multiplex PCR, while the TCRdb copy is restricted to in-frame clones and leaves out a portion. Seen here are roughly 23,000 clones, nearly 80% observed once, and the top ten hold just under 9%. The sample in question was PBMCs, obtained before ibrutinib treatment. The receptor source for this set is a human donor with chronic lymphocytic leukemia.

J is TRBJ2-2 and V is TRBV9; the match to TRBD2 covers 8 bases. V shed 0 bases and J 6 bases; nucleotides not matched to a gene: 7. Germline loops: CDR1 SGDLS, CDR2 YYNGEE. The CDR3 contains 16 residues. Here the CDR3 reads CASSVASGRTSGELFF. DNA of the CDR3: TGTGCCAGCAGCGTAGCCAGCGGGAGAACCTCCGGGGAGCTGTTTTTT.

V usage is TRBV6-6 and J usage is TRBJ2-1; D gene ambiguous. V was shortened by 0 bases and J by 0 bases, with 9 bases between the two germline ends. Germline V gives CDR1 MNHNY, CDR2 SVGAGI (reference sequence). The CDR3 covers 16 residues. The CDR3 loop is CASSYSKGSSYNEQFF. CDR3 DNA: TGTGCCAGCAGTTACTCGAAAGGAAGCTCCTACAATGAGCAGTTCTTC.

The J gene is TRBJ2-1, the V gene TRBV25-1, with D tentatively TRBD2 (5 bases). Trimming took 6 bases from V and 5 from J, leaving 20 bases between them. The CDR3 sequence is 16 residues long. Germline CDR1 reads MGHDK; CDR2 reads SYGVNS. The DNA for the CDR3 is TGTGCCAGCAGCGCTGCCGGACGCCTCGGGAACAATGAGCAGTTCTTC. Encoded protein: CASSAAGRLGNNEQFF.

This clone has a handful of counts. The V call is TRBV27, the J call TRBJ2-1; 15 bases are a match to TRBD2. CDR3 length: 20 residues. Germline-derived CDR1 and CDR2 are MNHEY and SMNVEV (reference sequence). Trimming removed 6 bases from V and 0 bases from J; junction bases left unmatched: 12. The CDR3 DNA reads TGTGCCAGCAGCCGTCAACCCGGACTAGCGGGAGGGAGCTCCTACAATGAGCAGTTCTTC. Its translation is CASSRQPGLAGGSSYNEQFF.

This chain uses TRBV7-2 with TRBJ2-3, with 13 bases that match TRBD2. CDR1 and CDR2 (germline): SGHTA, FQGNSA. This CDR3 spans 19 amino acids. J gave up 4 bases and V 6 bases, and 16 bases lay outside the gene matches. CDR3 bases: TGTGCCAGCAGATTGAGACAGACTAGCGGGAGGCCTTTCCCAGATACGCAGTATTTT. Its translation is CASRLRQTSGRPFPDTQYF.

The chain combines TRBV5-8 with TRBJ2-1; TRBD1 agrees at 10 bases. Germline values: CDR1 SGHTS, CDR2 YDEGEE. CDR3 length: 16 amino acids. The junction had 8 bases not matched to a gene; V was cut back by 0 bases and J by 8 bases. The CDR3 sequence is CASSLASRTGGYEQFF. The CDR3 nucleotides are TGTGCCAGCAGCTTGGCGTCGCGGACAGGGGGTTATGAGCAGTTCTTC.

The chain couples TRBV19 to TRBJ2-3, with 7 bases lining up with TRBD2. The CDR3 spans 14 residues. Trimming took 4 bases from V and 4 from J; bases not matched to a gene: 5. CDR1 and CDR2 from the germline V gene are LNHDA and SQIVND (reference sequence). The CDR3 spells CASSKGGVADTQYF. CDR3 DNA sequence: TGTGCCAGTAGTAAGGGAGGGGTCGCAGATACGCAGTATTTT.

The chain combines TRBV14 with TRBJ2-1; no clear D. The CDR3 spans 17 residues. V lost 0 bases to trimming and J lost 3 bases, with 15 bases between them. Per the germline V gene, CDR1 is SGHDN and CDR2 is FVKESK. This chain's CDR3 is CASSQDATVAFYNEQFF. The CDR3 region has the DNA TGTGCCAGCAGCCAAGATGCTACAGTCGCCTTCTACAATGAGCAGTTCTTC.

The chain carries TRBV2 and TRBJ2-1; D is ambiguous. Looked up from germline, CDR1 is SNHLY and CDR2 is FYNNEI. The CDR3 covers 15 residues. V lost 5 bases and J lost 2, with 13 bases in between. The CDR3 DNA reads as TGTGCCAGCAGTACTGACTCGTCTCCCTACAATGAGCAGTTCTTC. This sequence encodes CASSTDSSPYNEQFF.

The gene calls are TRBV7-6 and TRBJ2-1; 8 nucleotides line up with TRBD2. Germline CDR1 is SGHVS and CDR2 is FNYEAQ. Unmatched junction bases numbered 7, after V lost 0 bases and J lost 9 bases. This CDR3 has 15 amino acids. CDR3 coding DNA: TGTGCCAGCAGCTTAGCAGCGGGAGTAGTAGGTGAGCAGTTCTTC. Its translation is CASSLAAGVVGEQFF.

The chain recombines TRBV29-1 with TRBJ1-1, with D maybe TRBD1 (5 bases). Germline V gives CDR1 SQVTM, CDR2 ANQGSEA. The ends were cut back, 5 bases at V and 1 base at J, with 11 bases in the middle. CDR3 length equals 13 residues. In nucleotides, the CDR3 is TGCAGCGTTCGTAGACAGACGAACACTGAAGCTTTCTTT. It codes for CSVRRQTNTEAFF.

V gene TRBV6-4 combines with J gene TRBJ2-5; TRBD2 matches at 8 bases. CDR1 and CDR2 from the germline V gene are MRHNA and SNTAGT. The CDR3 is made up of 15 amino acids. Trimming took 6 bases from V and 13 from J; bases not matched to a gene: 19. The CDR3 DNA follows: TGTGCCAGCAGGCGAGGGGGGGCGGGAGGCCCCCCCGGGTACTTC. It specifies CASRRGGAGGPPGYF.

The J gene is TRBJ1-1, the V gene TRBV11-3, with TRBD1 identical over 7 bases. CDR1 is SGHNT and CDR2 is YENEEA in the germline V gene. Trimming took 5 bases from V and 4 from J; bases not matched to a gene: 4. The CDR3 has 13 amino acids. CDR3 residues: CASSVTGATEAFF. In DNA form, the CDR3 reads TGTGCCAGCAGCGTCACAGGGGCCACTGAAGCTTTCTTT.

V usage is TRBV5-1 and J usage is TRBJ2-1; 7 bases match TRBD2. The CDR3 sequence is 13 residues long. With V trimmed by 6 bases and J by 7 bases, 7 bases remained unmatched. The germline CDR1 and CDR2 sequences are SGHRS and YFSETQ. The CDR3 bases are TGCGCCAGCATGGCGGGAGCGGGGAATGAGCAGTTCTTC. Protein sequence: CASMAGAGNEQFF.

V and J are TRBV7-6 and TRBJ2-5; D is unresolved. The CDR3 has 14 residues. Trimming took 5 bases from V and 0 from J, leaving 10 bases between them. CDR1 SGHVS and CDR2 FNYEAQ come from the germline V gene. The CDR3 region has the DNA TGTGCCAGCAGCCCTAGACGCAACCAAGAGACCCAGTACTTC. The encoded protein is CASSPRRNQETQYF.

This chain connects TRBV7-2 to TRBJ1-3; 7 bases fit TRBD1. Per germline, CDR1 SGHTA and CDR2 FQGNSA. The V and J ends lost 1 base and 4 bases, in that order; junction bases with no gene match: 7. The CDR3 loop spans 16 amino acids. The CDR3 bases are TGTGCCAGCAGCTTAGGGCCCGACAGGGTGGGAAACACCATATATTTT. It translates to CASSLGPDRVGNTIYF.

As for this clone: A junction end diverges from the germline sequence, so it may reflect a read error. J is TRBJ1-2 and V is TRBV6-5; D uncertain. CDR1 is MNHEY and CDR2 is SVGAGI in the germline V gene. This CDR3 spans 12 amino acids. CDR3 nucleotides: TGTGCCAGCAGTTCCCCCCGCTATGACTACACCTTC. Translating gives CASSSPRYDYTF.

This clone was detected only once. CDR3 residues: CASSLATAGGLYEQYF. As DNA, the CDR3 is TGCGCCAGCAGCTTGGCCACGGCAGGGGGTCTCTACGAGCAGTACTTC. V is TRBV5-1 and J is TRBJ2-7, with 7 bases lining up with TRBD1. CDR3 length equals 16 residues. The germline gives CDR1 SGHRS, CDR2 YFSETQ. V gave up 0 bases and J gave up 3 bases; unmatched junction bases: 9.

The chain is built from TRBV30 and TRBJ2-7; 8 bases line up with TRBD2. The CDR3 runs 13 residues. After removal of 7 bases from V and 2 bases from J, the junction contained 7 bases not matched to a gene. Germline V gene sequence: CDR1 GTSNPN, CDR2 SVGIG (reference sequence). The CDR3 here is CAYQREPPYEQYF. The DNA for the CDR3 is TGTGCCTACCAGCGGGAGCCGCCCTACGAGCAGTACTTC.

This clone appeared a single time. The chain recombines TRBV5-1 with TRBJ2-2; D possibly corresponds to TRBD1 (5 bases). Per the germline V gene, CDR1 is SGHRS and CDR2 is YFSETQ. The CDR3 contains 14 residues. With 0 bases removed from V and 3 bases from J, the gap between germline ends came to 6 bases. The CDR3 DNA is TGCGCCAGCAGCTTGGCCAGGGACACCGGGGAGCTGTTTTTT. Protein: CASSLARDTGELFF.